These 18 T cell receptor beta chains were sequenced from one sample in a study of blood T cell repertoires in COVID-19. Libraries were prepared by immunoSEQ multiplex PCR; TCRdb keeps only in-frame clonotypes and omits some of them. The sample carries under 200,000 clones, roughly 77% recorded once. The specimen was peripheral blood. The receptor source for this set is a man in his sixties or seventies with active or convalescent COVID-19.

V is TRBV5-6 and J is TRBJ2-7; D unresolved. V was clipped by 4 bases and J by 4 bases, with 6 bases between them. CDR3 length equals 11 residues. Germline V gene data show CDR1 as SGHDT and CDR2 as YYEEEE. CDR3 DNA sequence: TGTGCCAGCAGCACCAGTTACGAGCAGTACTTC. It codes for CASSTSYEQYF.

The chain carries TRBV12-3 or TRBV12-4 and TRBJ1-2; tentatively, D is TRBD1 (5 bases). V was trimmed by 2 bases and J by 7 bases, leaving 8 bases between them. The CDR3 is 12 residues long. In nucleotides, the CDR3 is TGTGCCAGCAGTTTAACAGGACGTGGCTACACCTTC. As protein: CASSLTGRGYTF.

This clone has only a few counts. The chain joins TRBV28 to TRBJ2-3, with D possibly TRBD2 on 5 matching bases. Trimming took off 2 bases at V and 2 bases at J, with 11 bases between the two ends. Germline CDR1 is MDHEN and CDR2 is SYDVKM. This CDR3 contains 15 residues. CDR3 residues: CASSLLERNTDTQYF. CDR3 bases: TGTGCCAGCAGTTTACTGGAGCGGAACACAGATACGCAGTATTTT.

The V call is TRBV30, the J call TRBJ1-1; TRBD1 matches 7 bases. After removal of 2 bases from V and 4 bases from J, the junction contained 10 bases not matched to a gene. CDR3 length: 15 amino acids. The V gene's germline CDR1 is GTSNPN and CDR2 SVGIG (reference sequence). The CDR3 DNA is TGTGCCTGGAGTCGAATAGACAGGGACGGCACTGAAGCTTTCTTT. Translation gives CAWSRIDRDGTEAFF. Full variable domain (outside the CDR3, taken from reference TRBV30 and TRBJ1-1): SQTIHQWPATLVQPVGSPLSLECTVEGTSNPNLYWYRQAAGRGLQLLFYSVGIGQISSEVPQNLSASRPQDRQFILSSKKLLLSDSGFYLCAWSRIDRDGTEAFFGQGTRLTVV.

This chain connects TRBV5-1 to TRBJ1-5; TRBD1 matches 10 bases. The J segment lost 9 bases and the V segment lost 0 bases, leaving 6 bases of the junction unmatched. Per germline, CDR1 SGHRS and CDR2 YFSETQ. The CDR3 is made up of 15 amino acids. This CDR3 reads CASSLEGQGLAPQHF. CDR3 coding DNA: TGCGCCAGCAGCTTGGAGGGACAGGGGCTGGCGCCCCAGCATTTT.

V is TRBV10-2 and J is TRBJ1-1; D is possibly TRBD1 (5 bases). Trimming took 2 bases from V and 4 from J, leaving 8 bases between them. Germline V CDR1 and CDR2: WSHSY, SAAADI. This CDR3 has 13 residues. The CDR3 reads CASSEQGPTEAFF. In DNA form, the CDR3 reads TGCGCCAGCAGTGAGCAGGGCCCCACTGAAGCTTTCTTT.

This clone was picked up many times. V and J are TRBV3-1 (or the pseudogene TRBV3-2) and TRBJ1-1, with a possible D match to TRBD1 (6 bases). Trimming removed 0 bases from V and 1 base from J, with 12 bases in between. The germline V gene has CDR1 LGHDT and CDR2 YNNKEL (reference sequence). The CDR3 has 16 amino acids. As DNA, the CDR3 is TGTGCCAGCAGCCAAGAGATGGGCAGGGGGAACACTGAAGCTTTCTTT. Translation gives CASSQEMGRGNTEAFF.

This rearrangement joins TRBV11-3 to TRBJ2-3; 16 bases line up with TRBD2. Trimming removed 5 bases from V and 9 bases from J; junction bases left unmatched: 14. The CDR3 extends over 18 amino acids. Germline V lookup: CDR1 SGHNT, CDR2 YENEEA. The CDR3 protein is CASSPPGTSGGAYCTQYF. In DNA form, the CDR3 reads TGTGCCAGCAGCCCGCCCGGGACTAGCGGGGGGGCTTATTGCACGCAGTATTTT.

The V and J genes are TRBV3-1 (or the pseudogene TRBV3-2) and TRBJ2-2; D perhaps matches TRBD1 (5 bases). Trimming cost V 4 bases and J 0 bases, with 15 bases left between them. Germline V lookup: CDR1 LGHDT, CDR2 YNNKEL (reference sequence). This CDR3 contains 17 residues. CDR3 sequence reads: CASSPRGAAANTGELFF. CDR3 bases: TGTGCCAGCAGCCCCCGTGGGGCGGCCGCGAACACCGGGGAGCTGTTTTTT.

This clone was seen only once. The rearrangement links TRBV6-5 to TRBJ1-2; TRBD1 agrees at 9 bases. CDR3 length: 14 amino acids. Germline loops: CDR1 MNHEY, CDR2 SVGAGI. V gave up 7 bases and J gave up 4 bases; unmatched junction bases: 7. CDR3 region: CASISGQGVYGYTF. DNA for the CDR3: TGTGCCAGCATTTCGGGACAGGGAGTCTATGGCTACACCTTC.

The chain is built from TRBV6-1 and TRBJ2-7, with a possible D match to TRBD1 (7 bases). Germline assignment: CDR1 MNHNS and CDR2 SASEGT. The CDR3 consists of 16 residues. V was clipped by 2 bases and J by 0 bases, with 14 bases between them. The CDR3 protein is CASSEWRGRDSYEQYF. CDR3 nucleotides: TGTGCCAGCAGTGAATGGAGGGGGCGGGACTCCTACGAGCAGTACTTC.

V is TRBV23-1 and J is TRBJ2-7; 11 nucleotides match TRBD1. TRBV23-1 is known as an ORF, though its function is uncertain. This CDR3 has 17 amino acids. The V and J ends lost 7 bases and 3 bases, in that order; junction bases with no gene match: 14. The CDR3 region is CASNSDRGRELVYEQYF. CDR3 DNA sequence: TGCGCCAGCAACTCGGACAGGGGGCGCGAACTCGTCTACGAGCAGTACTTC.

This chain uses TRBV5-1 with TRBJ2-7, with D perhaps TRBD1 (5 bases). The V gene's germline CDR1 is SGHRS and CDR2 YFSETQ. V lost 1 base, J lost 0 bases, and 14 bases lay in between. The CDR3 consists of 16 residues. The CDR3 region has the DNA TGCGCCAGCAGCTTGTCCACAGGTAGCAGCTCCTACGAGCAGTACTTC. Amino acid sequence: CASSLSTGSSSYEQYF.

The V call is TRBV11-2, the J call TRBJ1-1; 7 positions agree with TRBD1. J gave up 7 bases and V 2 bases, and 4 bases lay outside the gene matches. This CDR3 has 13 amino acids. Germline CDR1 and CDR2: SGHAT and FQNNGV. The CDR3 sequence: CASSLSRDSEAFF. As DNA, the CDR3 is TGTGCCAGCAGCTTATCCCGGGACAGTGAAGCTTTCTTT.

The chain recombines TRBV27 with TRBJ1-1, with TRBD1 as a possible D gene (5 bases). The CDR3 runs 18 residues. Looked up from germline, CDR1 is MNHEY and CDR2 is SMNVEV (reference sequence). V dropped 2 bases and J dropped 4 bases, with 23 bases sitting between them. This chain's CDR3 is CASSLKDGEQDPSTEAFF. The CDR3 nucleotides are TGTGCCAGCAGTTTAAAGGACGGCGAACAGGACCCGAGCACTGAAGCTTTCTTT.

The genes are TRBV6-5 and TRBJ1-3; D might be TRBD1 (5 bases). V lost 6 bases to trimming and J lost 5 bases, with 11 bases between them. This CDR3 has 13 residues. CDR1 and CDR2 (germline): MNHEY, SVGAGI. In nucleotides, the CDR3 is TGTGCCAGCAGCCGAGACAGCAGAAACACCATATATTTT. It yields the protein CASSRDSRNTIYF.

The rearrangement uses TRBV2 and TRBJ2-1; 7 bases fit TRBD2. V gave up 8 bases and J gave up 5 bases; unmatched junction bases: 6. This CDR3 has 13 residues. The germline CDR1 and CDR2 sequences are SNHLY and FYNNEI. CDR3 protein: CASAGEAHNEQFF. In nucleotides, the CDR3 is TGTGCCAGCGCGGGAGAGGCACACAATGAGCAGTTCTTC.

J is TRBJ1-2 and V is TRBV7-9, with D uncertain. Germline CDR1 and CDR2: SEHNR and FQNEAQ (reference sequence). CDR3 length: 14 residues. The germline V and J ends were trimmed by 2 bases and 8 bases, with 15 bases remaining between them. CDR3 amino acids: CASSLSRDLGGYTF. In DNA, the CDR3 is TGTGCCAGCAGCTTATCCCGGGATCTGGGAGGCTACACCTTC.